This TCR beta chain stems from a study of cytomegalovirus exposure and HLA in healthy donors. About the study: Of all 400 or so donors who were genotyped, 75% to 85% belonged to the Caucasian-associated ancestry cluster. Whole-study findings and limits: 87-base-pair reads could not separate some V segments, including TRBV6-2 and TRBV6-3.

PCR was performed using 60 Vbeta and 13 Jbeta primers. Assay used: immunoSEQ multiplex PCR; TCRdb lists only in-frame clones, some missing. In the table there are hundreds of thousands of clones, 83% of which are singletons. Among the donors, all were healthy bone marrow donors. Trimming shortened V by 8 bases and J by 7 bases, and 12 bases separated the two germline ends. Germline assignment: CDR1 MDHEN and CDR2 SYDVKM. CDR3 length: 13 residues. Of note for this clone: Its antigen is still unknown.

The sequencing input was PBMCs. The sequence derives from a girl aged 10 to 17 in good health and CMV-seronegative. J is TRBJ1-6 and V is TRBV28; unclear D gene. CDR3 in DNA: TGTGCCAGCGGCGCCTTGAGGAATTCACCCCTCCACTTT. It specifies CASGALRNSPLHF.